The clone carrying this T cell receptor beta chain has just a few counts. Its matching antigen is unknown. Germline lookup yields CDR1 MDHEN and CDR2 SYDVKM. The CDR3 loop spans 14 amino acids. V trimming: 8 bases; J trimming: 5 bases; junction bases outside the gene matches: 10. The source of the sample is a study of cytomegalovirus exposure and HLA in healthy donors. Whole-study results and caveats: Available immune exposure information was restricted to CMV serostatus only. Being indistinguishable, some V segments were excluded, TRBV6-2 and TRBV6-3 among them. A later analysis found TCR association rates differed by HLA locus, highest for DRB1 and lowest for HLA-C.

The PCR ran on 60 Vbeta and 13 Jbeta primers. Here immunoSEQ multiplex PCR was the method, and the copy in TCRdb shows in-frame clones only, minus some. The table shows approximately 88,000 clones, with 50% to 80% occurring only once. This sequence joins TRBV28 and TRBJ1-2; TRBD1 aligns across 8 bases. The sample comprised PBMCs. The sequence was obtained from a man aged 60 to 75 in good health and CMV-seronegative. The CDR3 sequence is CASWTRQGIYGYTF. The CDR3 coding sequence is TGTGCCAGCTGGACGAGACAGGGGATATATGGCTACACCTTC.